The clone carrying this TCR beta chain has a handful of counts. Its specificity is not known. The read terminates 3 residues before the CDR3 end, so the remaining end is supplied by the germline J gene. The entry originates in a study of T cell clonality in common variable immunodeficiency. The germline CDR1 and CDR2 sequences are SEHNR and FQNEAQ (reference sequence). Trimming at V came to 5 bases and at J to 6 bases, leaving 9 bases not matched to a gene. This CDR3 region has 15 residues. The study's findings and limits: Reportedly, TCR beta sequences from common variable immunodeficiency showed fewer deletions and N-nucleotide insertions.

Clones were sequenced by immunoSEQ multiplex PCR, and TCRdb holds only the in-frame ones, with some missing. This sample includes 10,000 to 12,000 clones with no singletons; its ten biggest clones take up 6% to 7%. Sequencing was carried out using peripheral blood mononuclear cells. This clonotype was obtained from a human donor with common variable immunodeficiency. The rearrangement links TRBV7-9 to TRBJ2-1, with 8 bases aligning to TRBD2. The CDR3 is CASSGGGTRSNEQFF. CDR3 DNA, as far as it was read: TGTGCCAGCAGCGGGGGGGGGACTAGATCCAATGAG.